This T cell receptor beta chain was observed in a study of shared clonotypes between healthy human individuals. General study results and limits: The small donor group covered limited genetic and exposure diversity.

The CDR3 runs to 12 residues. Looked up from germline, CDR1 is SGHTS and CDR2 is YDEGEE. Trimming took 4 bases from V and 4 from J, leaving 5 bases between them. About this clone itself: Its antigen is currently unknown.

Approximately 100 million PBMCs per unsorted sample were used for genomic DNA. Genomic DNA (from each subset) was split evenly across several immunoSEQ plates. Assay: immunoSEQ multiplex PCR; the TCRdb copy retains only in-frame clones and omits some. Among roughly 500,000 clones, 79% were seen once, and the ten largest hold over 10%. Sequenced sample: PBMCs. This rearrangement joins TRBV5-8 to TRBJ1-4; no reliable D call. This sequence originates from a woman between 40 and 50 years old in good health. Some clones in this sample may be carry-over from other donors' samples. The CDR3 nucleotides read TGTGCCAGCAGCCAATATAATGAAAAACTGTTTTTT. This encodes CASSQYNEKLFF. The full variable domain, rest sourced from reference TRBV5-8 and TRBJ1-4, is EAGVTQSPTHLIKTRGQQATLRCSPISGHTSVYWYQQALGLGLQFLLWYDEGEERNRGNFPPRFSGRQFPNYSSELNVNALELEDSALYLCASSQYNEKLFFGSGTQLSVL.